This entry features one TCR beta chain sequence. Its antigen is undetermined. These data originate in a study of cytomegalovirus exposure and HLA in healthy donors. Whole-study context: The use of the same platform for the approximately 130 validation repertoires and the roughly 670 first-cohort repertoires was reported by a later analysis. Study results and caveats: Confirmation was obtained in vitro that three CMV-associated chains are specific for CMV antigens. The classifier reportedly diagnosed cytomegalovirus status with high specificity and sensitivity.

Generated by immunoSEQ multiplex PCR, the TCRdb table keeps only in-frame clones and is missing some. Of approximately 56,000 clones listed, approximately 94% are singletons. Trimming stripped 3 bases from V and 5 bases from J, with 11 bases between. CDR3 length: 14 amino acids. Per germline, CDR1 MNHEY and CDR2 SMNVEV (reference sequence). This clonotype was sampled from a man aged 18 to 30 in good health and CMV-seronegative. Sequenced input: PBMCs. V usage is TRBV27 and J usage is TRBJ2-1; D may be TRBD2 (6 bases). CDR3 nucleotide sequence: TGTGCCAGCAGTTTCTTAGGAGGGCACAATGAGCAGTTCTTC. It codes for CASSFLGGHNEQFF.